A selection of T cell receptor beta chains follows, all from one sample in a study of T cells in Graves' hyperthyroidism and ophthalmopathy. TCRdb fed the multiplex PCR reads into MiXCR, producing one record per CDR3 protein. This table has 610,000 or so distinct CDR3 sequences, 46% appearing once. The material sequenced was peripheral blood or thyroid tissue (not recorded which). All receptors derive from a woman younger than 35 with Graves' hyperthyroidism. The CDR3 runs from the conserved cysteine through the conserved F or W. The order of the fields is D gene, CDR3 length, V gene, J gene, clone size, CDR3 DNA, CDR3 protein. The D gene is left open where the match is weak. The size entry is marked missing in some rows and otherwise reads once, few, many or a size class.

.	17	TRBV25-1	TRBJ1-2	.	TGTGCCAGCAGTGCGACAGTATGGAGGGGAGATAACTATGGCTACACCTTC	CASSATVWRGDNYGYTF
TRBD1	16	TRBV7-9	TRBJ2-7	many	TGTGCCAGCAGCACCACCACAGGGGGCGCACCCTACGAGCAGTACTTC	CASSTTTGGAPYEQYF
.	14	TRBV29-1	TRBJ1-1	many	TGCAGCGTTGGGACGTCCATCATGAACACTGAAGCTTTCTTT	CSVGTSIMNTEAFF
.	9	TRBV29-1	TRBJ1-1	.	TGCAGCGTTGAACCCGAAGCTTTCTTT	CSVEPEAFF
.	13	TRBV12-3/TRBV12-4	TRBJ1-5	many	TGTGCCAGCAGCCTAGGGGGGGGTGAGCCCCAGCATTTT	CASSLGGGEPQHF
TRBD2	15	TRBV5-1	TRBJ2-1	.	TGCGCCAGCAGTAAGACTAGCGGGAGATCGCATGAGCAGTTCTTC	CASSKTSGRSHEQFF
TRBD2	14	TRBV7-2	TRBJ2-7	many	TGTGCCAGCAGCTTGTCTAGCGGCGGGGGCGAGCAGTACTTC	CASSLSSGGGEQYF
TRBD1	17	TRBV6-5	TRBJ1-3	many	TGTGCCAGCAGTAAACGACAGGGCGTCTACTCTGGAAACACCATATATTTT	CASSKRQGVYSGNTIYF
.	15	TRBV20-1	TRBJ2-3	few	TGCAGTGCTCATCGGAGGGCCTCTAGCACAGATACGCAGTATTTT	CSAHRRASSTDTQYF
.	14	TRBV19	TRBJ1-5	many	TGTGCCAGTAGTGGCAACAGGGCCAATCAGCCCCAGCATTTT	CASSGNRANQPQHF
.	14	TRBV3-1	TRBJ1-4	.	TGTGCCAGCAGCCAAGGGGTCTCTAATGAAAAACTGTTTTTT	CASSQGVSNEKLFF
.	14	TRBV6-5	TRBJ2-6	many	TGTGCCAGCAGCCCGGAGTCTGGGGCCAACGTCCTGACTTTC	CASSPESGANVLTF
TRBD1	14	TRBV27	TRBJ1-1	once	TGTGCCAGCTGGAGGCAGGGGGCAGGCACTGAAGCTTTCTTT	CASWRQGAGTEAFF
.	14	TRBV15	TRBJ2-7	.	TGTGCCACCAGCATTCGAGGGGGGACCGGCGAGCAGTACTTC	CATSIRGGTGEQYF
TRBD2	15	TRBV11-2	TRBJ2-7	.	TGTGCCAGCAGAGAGCTGCTAGCGGGAGTGGGCGAGCAGTACTTC	CASRELLAGVGEQYF
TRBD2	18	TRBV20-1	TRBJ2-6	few	TGCAGTGCTAGAGGGCCACTAGCGGAGTTCTCTGGGGCCAACGTCCTGACTTTC	CSARGPLAEFSGANVLTF
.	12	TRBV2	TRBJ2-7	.	TGTGCCAGCAGTGAAGCAGGGGGGGGTTCGTACTTC	CASSEAGGGSYF
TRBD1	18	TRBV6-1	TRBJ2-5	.	TGTGCCAGCAGGGAAGGACAGGGTCTTTTACTAGTTCTAGAGACCCAGTACTTC	CASREGQGLLLVLETQYF
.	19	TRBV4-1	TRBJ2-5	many	TGCGCCAGCAGCCGAAGATTCCTCGGAGCTAGCGCTTTCCAAGAGACCCAGTACTTC	CASSRRFLGASAFQETQYF
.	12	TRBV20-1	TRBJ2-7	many	TGCAGTGCTAGATGGGTCTCCTACGAGCAGTACTTC	CSARWVSYEQYF
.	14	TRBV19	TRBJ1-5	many	TGTGCCAGTAGTTACAGAGATAGCAATCAGCCCCAGCATTTT	CASSYRDSNQPQHF
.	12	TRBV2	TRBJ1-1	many	TGTGCCTGCAACAGGGAGGGCACTGAAGCTTTCTTT	CACNREGTEAFF
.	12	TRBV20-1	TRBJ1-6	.	TGCAGTTTAGACCTTCCTTCTTCACCCCTCCACTTT	CSLDLPSSPLHF
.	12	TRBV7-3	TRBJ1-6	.	.	CASSFGTGSLYF
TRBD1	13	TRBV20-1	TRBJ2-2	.	TGCAGTGCTGCGGAACAGGGGGCCGGGGAGCTGTTTTTT	CSAAEQGAGELFF
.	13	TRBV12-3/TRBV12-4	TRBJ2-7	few	TGTGCCAGCACCCGGCGACGGGAACGCGAGCAGTACTTC	CASTRRREREQYF
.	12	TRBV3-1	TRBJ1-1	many	TGTGCCAGCAGCCAAGACTCAGGTGAAGCTTTCTTT	CASSQDSGEAFF
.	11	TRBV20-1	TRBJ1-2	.	TGCAGTGCTACCCACAGGGAGGGCTACACCTTC	CSATHREGYTF
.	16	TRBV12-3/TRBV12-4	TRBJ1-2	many	TGTGCCAGCAGTTTATTTCTGCTCAGGGCAGTTGTTGGCTACACCTTC	CASSLFLLRAVVGYTF
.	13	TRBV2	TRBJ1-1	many	TGTGCCAGCGCAGGCCAGATGAACACTGAAGCTTTCTTT	CASAGQMNTEAFF
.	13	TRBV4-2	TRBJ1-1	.	TGTGCCAGCGGCCAAGTCGTGAACACTGAAGCTTTCTTT	CASGQVVNTEAFF
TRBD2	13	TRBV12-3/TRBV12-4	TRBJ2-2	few	TGTGCCAGCAGTACTACTAGCGGAGGGGAGCTGTTTTTT	CASSTTSGGELFF
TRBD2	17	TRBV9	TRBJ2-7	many	TGTGCCAGCAGCGTAGGTCCTAGCGGGATCCCGGCCTACGAGCAGTACTTC	CASSVGPSGIPAYEQYF
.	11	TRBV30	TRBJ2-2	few	TGTGCCTCCGGTCTTCCCGGGGAGCTGTTTTTT	CASGLPGELFF
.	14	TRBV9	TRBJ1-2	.	TGTGCCAGCAGCGTAGACAGGTGGGACTATGGCTACACCTTC	CASSVDRWDYGYTF
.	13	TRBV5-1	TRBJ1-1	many	TGCGCCAGCAGCGAGGACAGTAACACTGAAGCTTTCTTT	CASSEDSNTEAFF
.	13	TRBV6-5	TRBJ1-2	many	TGTGCCAGCAGTTACTCCTCAACTTATGGCTACACCTTC	CASSYSSTYGYTF
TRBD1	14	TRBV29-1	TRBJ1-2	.	TGCAGCGTTGAATCCAGGGGGCTCTTGTATGGCTACACCTTC	CSVESRGLLYGYTF
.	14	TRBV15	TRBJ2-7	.	TGTGCCACCAGCAGGAGGGACATTTCCTACGAGCAGTACTTC	CATSRRDISYEQYF
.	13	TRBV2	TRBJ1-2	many	TGTGCCAGCAGCGGGGACGGAAACTATGGCTACACCTTC	CASSGDGNYGYTF
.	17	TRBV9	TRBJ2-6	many	TGTGCCAGCAGCGTAGCGGAGCGAAGGGGGGGGGCCAACGTCCTGACTTTC	CASSVAERRGGANVLTF
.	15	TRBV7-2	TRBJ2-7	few	TGTGCCAGCAGCTTGGCGGCGGGACCCTCCTACGAGCAGTACTTC	CASSLAAGPSYEQYF
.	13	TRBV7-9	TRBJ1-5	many	TGTGCCAGCAGCGCCGATTTCAATCAGCCCCAGCATTTT	CASSADFNQPQHF
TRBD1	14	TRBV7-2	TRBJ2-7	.	TGTGCCAGCAGCTTAGCGGGCGGGACAGGCGAGCAGTACTTC	CASSLAGGTGEQYF
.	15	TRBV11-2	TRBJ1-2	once	TGTGCCAGCAGCTTAGAAGCTGGGGGAATCTATGGCTACACCTTC	CASSLEAGGIYGYTF
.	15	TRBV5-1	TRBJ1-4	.	TGCGCCAGCAGCTTCCAGGATCGATCTAATGAAAAACTGTTTTTT	CASSFQDRSNEKLFF